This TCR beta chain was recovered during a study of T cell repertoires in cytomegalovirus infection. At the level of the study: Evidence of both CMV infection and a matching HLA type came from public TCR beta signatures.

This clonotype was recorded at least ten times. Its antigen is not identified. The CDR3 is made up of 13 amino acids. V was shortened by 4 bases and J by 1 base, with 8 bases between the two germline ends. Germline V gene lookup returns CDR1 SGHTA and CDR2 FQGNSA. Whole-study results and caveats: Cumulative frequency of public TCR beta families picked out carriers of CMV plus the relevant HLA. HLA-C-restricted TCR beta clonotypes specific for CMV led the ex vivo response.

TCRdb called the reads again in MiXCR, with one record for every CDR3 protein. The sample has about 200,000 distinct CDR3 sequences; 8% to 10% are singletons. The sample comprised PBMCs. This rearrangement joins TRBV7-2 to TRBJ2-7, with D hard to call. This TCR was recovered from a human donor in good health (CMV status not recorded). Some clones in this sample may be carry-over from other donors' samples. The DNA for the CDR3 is TGTGCCAGCAGCTCGTCCTCGTCCTACGAGCAGTACTTC. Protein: CASSSSSSYEQYF.